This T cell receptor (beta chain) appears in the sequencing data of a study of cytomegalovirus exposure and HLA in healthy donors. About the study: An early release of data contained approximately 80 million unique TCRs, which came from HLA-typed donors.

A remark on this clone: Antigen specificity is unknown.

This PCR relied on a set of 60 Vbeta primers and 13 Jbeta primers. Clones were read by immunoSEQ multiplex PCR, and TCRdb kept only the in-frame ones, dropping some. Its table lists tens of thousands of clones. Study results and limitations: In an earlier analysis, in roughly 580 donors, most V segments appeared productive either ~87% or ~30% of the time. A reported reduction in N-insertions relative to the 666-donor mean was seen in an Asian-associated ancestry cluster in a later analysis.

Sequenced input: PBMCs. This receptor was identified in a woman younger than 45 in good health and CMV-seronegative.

The CDR3, as DNA: TGCAGCGGCAGGGGCAGGGCGGATACGCAGTATTTT. It translates to CSGRGRADTQYF. J is TRBJ2-3 and V is TRBV29-1; maybe TRBD1 (6 bases). The CDR3 loop spans 12 amino acids. Trimming stripped 7 bases from V and 6 bases from J, with 14 bases between. Germline V gene data show CDR1 as SQVTM and CDR2 as ANQGSEA.